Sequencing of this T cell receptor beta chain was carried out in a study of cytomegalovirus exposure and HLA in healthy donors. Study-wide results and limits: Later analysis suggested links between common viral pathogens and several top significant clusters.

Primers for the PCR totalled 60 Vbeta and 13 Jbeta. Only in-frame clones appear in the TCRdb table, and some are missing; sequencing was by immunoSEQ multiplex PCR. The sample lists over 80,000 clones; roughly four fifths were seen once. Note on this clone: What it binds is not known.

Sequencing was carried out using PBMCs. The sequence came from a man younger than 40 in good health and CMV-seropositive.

The CDR3 loop reads CASSINSQETQYF. Written as DNA, the CDR3 is TGTGCCAGTAGTATCAATAGTCAAGAGACCCAGTACTTC. The genes are TRBV19 and TRBJ2-5; no clear D gene. Germline V CDR1 and CDR2: LNHDA, SQIVND (reference sequence). This CDR3 comprises 13 residues. The V gene lost 3 bases and the J gene lost 2 bases, with 7 bases spanning the gap.